Reported below is one T cell receptor beta chain. The CDR3 has 12 residues. The V end was cut by 3 bases, the J end by 4 bases, with 9 bases between. Per the germline V gene, CDR1 is SQVTM and CDR2 is ANQGSEA. Libraries were prepared by immunoSEQ multiplex PCR; TCRdb keeps only in-frame clonotypes and omits some of them. The table includes 150,000 to 200,000 clones, 76% detected once. This record comes from a study of blood T cell repertoires in COVID-19. The chain combines TRBV29-1 with TRBJ1-2, with D possibly TRBD1 on 5 matching bases. Material for sequencing was PBMCs or T cells enriched from blood (not recorded which). The receptor comes from a woman in her forties or fifties with acute COVID-19. The CDR3 DNA is TGCAGCGTTGAGGGGCAGACCTATGGCTACACCTTC. Translation gives CSVEGQTYGYTF.